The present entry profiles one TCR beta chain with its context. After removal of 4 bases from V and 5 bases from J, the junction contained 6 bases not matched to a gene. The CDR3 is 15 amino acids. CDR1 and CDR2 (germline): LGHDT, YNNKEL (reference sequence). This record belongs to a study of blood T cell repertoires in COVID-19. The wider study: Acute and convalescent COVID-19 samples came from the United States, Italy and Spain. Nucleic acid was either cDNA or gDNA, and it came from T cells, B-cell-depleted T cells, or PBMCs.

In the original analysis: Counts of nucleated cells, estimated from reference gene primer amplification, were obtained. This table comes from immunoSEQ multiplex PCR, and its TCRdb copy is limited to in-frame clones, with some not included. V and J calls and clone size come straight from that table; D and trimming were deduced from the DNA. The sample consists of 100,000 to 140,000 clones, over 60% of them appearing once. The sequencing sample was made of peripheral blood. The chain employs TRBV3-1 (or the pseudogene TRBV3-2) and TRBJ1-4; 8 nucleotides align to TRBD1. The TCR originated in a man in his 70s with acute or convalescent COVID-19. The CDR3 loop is CASSLPGQENEKLFF. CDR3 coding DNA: TGTGCCAGCAGCCTTCCGGGACAGGAGAATGAAAAACTGTTTTTT.